One sample yielded the 19 T cell receptor beta chains listed below, sequenced in a study of cytomegalovirus exposure and HLA in healthy donors. It was with 60 Vbeta and 13 Jbeta primers that the PCR ran. Produced via immunoSEQ multiplex PCR; TCRdb's table is partial and in-frame only. This repertoire includes roughly 120,000 clones. Sequencing was carried out using PBMCs. All receptors derive from a man between 40 and 49 years old in good health and CMV-seropositive.

The rearrangement joins TRBV10-1 to TRBJ2-4; 7 bases fit TRBD1. Germline assignment: CDR1 WNHNN and CDR2 SYGVQD (reference sequence). The CDR3 sequence is 17 residues long. V lost 2 bases and J lost 3; bases outside the gene matches: 10. CDR3 in DNA: TGCGCCAGCAGTGAGAGAGCGACAGGGTATGGCAAAAACATTCAGTACTTC. Amino acid sequence: CASSERATGYGKNIQYF.

This chain links TRBV9 with TRBJ2-2; 13 positions agree with TRBD2. Germline trimming cut 6 bases from V and 7 bases from J; bases unmatched to any gene: 18. The CDR3 is 19 residues long. Germline loops: CDR1 SGDLS, CDR2 YYNGEE. This CDR3 is CASNPHSPLAGGPYGELFF. The CDR3 DNA reads as TGTGCCAGCAACCCACACAGCCCACTAGCGGGAGGGCCGTACGGGGAGCTGTTTTTT.

The chain joins TRBV6-6 to TRBJ1-4; D might be TRBD1 (6 bases). This CDR3 has 15 amino acids. Deletions cut 0 bases from V and 8 bases from J, with 13 bases between. In germline, CDR1 is MNHNY, CDR2 SVGAGI (reference sequence). CDR3 DNA sequence: TGTGCCAGCAGTTACTCAGGACAGTTTTCCGAAAAACTGTTTTTT. Its translation is CASSYSGQFSEKLFF.

The V call is TRBV6-5, the J call TRBJ2-5; possibly TRBD1 for D (5 bases). The DNA end favors TRBJ2-7, so the J call may be wrong. The germline V gene has CDR1 MNHEY and CDR2 SVGAGI. CDR3 length: 15 residues. CDR3 nucleotides: TGTGCCAGCAGTTACTCGGGGCACGGTACCTACGAGCAGTACTTC. It encodes CASSYSGHGTYEQYF.

The rearrangement uses TRBV18 and TRBJ2-1; 10 positions match TRBD1. Germline trimming cut 6 bases from V and 7 bases from J; bases unmatched to any gene: 6. The germline CDR1 and CDR2 sequences are KGHSH and LQKENI. The CDR3 totals 14 residues. The CDR3 reads CASSPRTGGNEQFF. The CDR3 DNA reads as TGTGCCAGCTCGCCGAGGACAGGGGGGAATGAGCAGTTCTTC.

The chain uses TRBV7-3 and TRBJ2-7, with a possible D match to TRBD2 (5 bases). The CDR3 totals 16 residues. The V end was cut by 5 bases, the J end by 1 base, with 18 bases between. Germline CDR1 reads SGHTA; CDR2 reads FQGTGA. For the CDR3, the DNA is TGTGCCAGCAGCCCAGATATCGTCGGACTGTCCTACGAGCAGTACTTC. Its translation: CASSPDIVGLSYEQYF.

CDR3 residues: CASARGVLAGGTDTQYF. In nucleotides, the CDR3 is TGTGCTAGTGCCAGGGGGGTATTAGCGGGAGGAACAGATACGCAGTATTTT. The chain combines TRBV12-5 with TRBJ2-3, with TRBD2 identical over 10 bases. This CDR3 is built from 17 residues. The germline gives CDR1 LGHNT, CDR2 FRNRAP. J gave up 3 bases and V 7 bases, and 13 bases lay outside the gene matches.

The rearrangement uses TRBV20-1 and TRBJ1-2, with no clear D. CDR3 length: 10 amino acids. V lost 3 bases and J 7 bases, leaving 6 bases between the germline ends. Germline loops: CDR1 DFQATT, CDR2 SNEGSKA (reference sequence). The CDR3 region has the DNA TGCAGTGCTAGCCTCGTTGGCTACACCTTC. This encodes CSASLVGYTF.

This chain links TRBV2 with TRBJ2-3, with 8 nucleotides matching TRBD1. The V gene end was trimmed by 5 bases and the J gene end by 4 bases; junction bases not matched to a gene: 8. The germline gives CDR1 SNHLY, CDR2 FYNNEI. CDR3 size: 15 residues. The CDR3: CASSKTGTGADTQYF. In nucleotides, the CDR3 is TGTGCCAGCAGTAAAACGGGGACAGGAGCAGATACGCAGTATTTT.

The chain uses TRBV4-1 and TRBJ1-4; TRBD1 aligns across 7 bases. The CDR3 spans 16 residues. From germline, CDR1 is MGHRA and CDR2 YSYEKL. The V segment lost 4 bases and the J segment 4 bases; nucleotides outside the gene matches: 9. The CDR3 DNA reads TGCGCCAGCAGCCCAGCGACAGGGAATTATAATGAAAAACTGTTTTTT. Protein product: CASSPATGNYNEKLFF.

This rearrangement joins TRBV7-2 to TRBJ2-2, with D possibly matching TRBD2 (6 bases). The CDR3 runs to 15 residues. Trimming left V 5 bases short and J 7 bases short, with 17 bases between. Germline loops: CDR1 SGHTA, CDR2 FQGNSA. CDR3 amino acids: CASSEGRRGGGELFF. In DNA form, the CDR3 reads TGTGCCAGCAGCGAGGGAAGGAGGGGCGGCGGGGAGCTGTTTTTT.

This sequence joins TRBV4-3 and TRBJ2-7, with 7 bases matching TRBD1. The CDR3 loop spans 16 amino acids. Per the germline V gene, CDR1 is LGHNA and CDR2 is YSLEER. The V segment lost 2 bases and the J segment 2 bases; nucleotides outside the gene matches: 9. The CDR3 DNA follows: TGCGCCAGCAGCCAACTGTACAGGGGTGGTGCCTACGAGCAGTACTTC. Translating it yields CASSQLYRGGAYEQYF.

The gene calls are TRBV5-1 and TRBJ2-1; maybe TRBD2 (6 bases). V gave up 4 bases and J gave up 6 bases, with 17 bases separating them. Looked up from germline, CDR1 is SGHRS and CDR2 is YFSETQ. The CDR3 consists of 15 residues. CDR3 bases: TGCGCCAGCAGCGCTGGGACTGGCCCTCTCAATGAGCAGTTCTTC. This translates into CASSAGTGPLNEQFF.

The chain couples TRBV9 to TRBJ2-3; 11 bases map to TRBD2. V lost 3 bases, J lost 2 bases, and 5 bases stayed unmatched. The germline V gene has CDR1 SGDLS and CDR2 YYNGEE. The CDR3 sequence is 16 residues long. For the CDR3, the DNA is TGTGCCAGCAGCGGGGGGACTAGCGGATCCACAGATACGCAGTATTTT. Translated: CASSGGTSGSTDTQYF. The entire variable domain, with the rest obtained from reference TRBV9 and TRBJ2-3, is as follows: DSGVTQTPKHLITATGQRVTLRCSPRSGDLSVYWYQQSLDQGLQFLIQYYNGEERAKGNILERFSAQQFPDLHSELNLSSLELGDSALYFCASSGGTSGSTDTQYFGPGTRLTVL.

J is TRBJ2-5 and V is TRBV9; perhaps TRBD2 as D (5 bases). Trimming pared 2 bases from V and 4 bases from J, leaving 6 bases between. The CDR3 spans 12 residues. Germline CDR1 and CDR2: SGDLS and YYNGEE. The CDR3, as DNA: TGTGCCAGCAGCGTGGAGGTAGAGACCCAGTACTTC. Encoded protein: CASSVEVETQYF.

The chain uses TRBV7-2 and TRBJ1-3, with D maybe TRBD1 (5 bases). Germline V gives CDR1 SGHTA, CDR2 FQGNSA. V dropped 1 base and J dropped 0 bases, with 7 bases sitting between them. The CDR3 is 15 amino acids. The CDR3 DNA follows: TGTGCCAGCAGCTTAGAGGGGTACTCTGGAAACACCATATATTTT. Amino acid sequence: CASSLEGYSGNTIYF.

J is TRBJ2-7 and V is TRBV2, with D tentatively TRBD2 (6 bases). V was pared by 7 bases and J by 3 bases, with 10 bases between. The CDR3 is 12 residues long. Germline CDR1 SNHLY, CDR2 FYNNEI. CDR3 sequence (DNA): TGTGCCAGCAACGGACTACTCTACGAGCAGTACTTC. Its protein is CASNGLLYEQYF.

J is TRBJ2-5 and V is TRBV6-6, with TRBD1 identical over 10 bases. In germline, CDR1 is MNHNY, CDR2 SVGAGI (reference sequence). Losses at the gene ends were 6 bases for V and 2 bases for J; bases not matched to a gene: 3. CDR3 length equals 14 residues. The DNA of the CDR3 is TGTGCCAGCAGACCGGACAGGGGGCAAGAGACCCAGTACTTC. Translating gives CASRPDRGQETQYF.

The chain employs TRBV4-1 and TRBJ2-7, with 7 bases matching TRBD1. Germline V gene sequence: CDR1 MGHRA, CDR2 YSYEKL. The CDR3 consists of 14 residues. V gave up 4 bases and J gave up 2 bases; unmatched junction bases: 5. CDR3 sequence reads: CASSREGQTYEQYF. In DNA form, the CDR3 reads TGCGCCAGCAGCCGAGAGGGACAGACCTACGAGCAGTACTTC.